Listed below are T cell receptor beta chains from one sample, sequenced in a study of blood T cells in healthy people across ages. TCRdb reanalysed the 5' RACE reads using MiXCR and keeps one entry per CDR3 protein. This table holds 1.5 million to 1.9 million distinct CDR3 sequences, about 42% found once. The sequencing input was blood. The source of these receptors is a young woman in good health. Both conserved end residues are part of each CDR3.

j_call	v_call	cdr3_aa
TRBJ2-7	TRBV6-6	CASMDLRGYEQYF
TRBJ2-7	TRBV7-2	CASSLALRAGGPYEQYF
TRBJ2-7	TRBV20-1	CSGESGTGASEQYF
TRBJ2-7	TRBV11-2	CASSLGMGVRSYEQYF
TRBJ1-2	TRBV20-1	CSAWDRAQANYGYTF
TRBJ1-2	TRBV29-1	CSVEEGASGRGYTF
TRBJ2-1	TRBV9	CASSVGDEYNEQFF
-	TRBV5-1	CASSHPGIQETQFF
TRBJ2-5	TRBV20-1	CSARASGGDQETQYF
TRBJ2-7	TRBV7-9	CASSLDLAGLSYEQYF
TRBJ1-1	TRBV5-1	CASKIAGEAFF
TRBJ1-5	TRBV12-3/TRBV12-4	CASSLSDSVYNQPQHF
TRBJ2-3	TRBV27	CASSLQRETDTQYF
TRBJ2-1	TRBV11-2	CASKPLAGGHNEQFF
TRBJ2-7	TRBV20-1	CSAGLAGGTYEQYF
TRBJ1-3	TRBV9	CASSGGVTGNTIYF